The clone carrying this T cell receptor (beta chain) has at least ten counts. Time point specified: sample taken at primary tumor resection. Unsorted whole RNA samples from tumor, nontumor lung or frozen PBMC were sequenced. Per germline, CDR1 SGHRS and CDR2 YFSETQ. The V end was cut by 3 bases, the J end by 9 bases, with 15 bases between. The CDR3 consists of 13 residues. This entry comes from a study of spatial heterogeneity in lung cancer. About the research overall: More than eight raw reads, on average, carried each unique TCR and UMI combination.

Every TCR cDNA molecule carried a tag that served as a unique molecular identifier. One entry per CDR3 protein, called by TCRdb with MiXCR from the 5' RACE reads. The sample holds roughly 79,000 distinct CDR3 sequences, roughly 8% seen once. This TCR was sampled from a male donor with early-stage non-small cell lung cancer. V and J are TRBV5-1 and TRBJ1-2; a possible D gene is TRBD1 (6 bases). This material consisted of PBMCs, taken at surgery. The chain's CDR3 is CASSSRGAQSYTF. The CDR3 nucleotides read TGCGCCAGCAGCTCGCGGGGGGCGCAAAGCTACACCTTC.